Presented here are 28 T cell receptor beta chains from one specimen sequenced in a study of shared clonotypes between healthy human individuals. TCRdb's copy holds only in-frame clones and misses some; the assay was immunoSEQ multiplex PCR. The data hold hundreds of thousands of clones, with 75% to 85% observed a single time. Sequenced: PBMCs. The receptors shown here come from a middle-aged woman in good health. Some clones in this sample may be carry-over from other donors' samples.

The rearrangement links TRBV5-1 to TRBJ2-3; TRBD1 agrees at 8 bases. There are 14 residues in the CDR3. V gave up 4 bases and J gave up 3 bases; unmatched junction bases: 4. Germline CDR1 and CDR2: SGHRS and YFSETQ. Written as DNA, the CDR3 is TGCGCCAGCAGCCCTAGACAGGGGACAGATACGCAGTATTTT. It codes for CASSPRQGTDTQYF. The whole variable domain, filled in from reference TRBV5-1 and TRBJ2-3, reads KAGVTQTPRYLIKTRGQQVTLSCSPISGHRSVSWYQQTPGQGLQFLFEYFSETQRNKGNFPGRFSGRQFSNSRSEMNVSTLELGDSALYLCASSPRQGTDTQYFGPGTRLTVL.

The gene calls are TRBV10-3 and TRBJ2-2, with no clear D. Trimming cost V 3 bases and J 1 base, with 12 bases left between them. Germline assignment: CDR1 ENHRY and CDR2 SYGVKD. The CDR3 consists of 16 residues. The CDR3 region is CAISDSVTMNTGELFF. The CDR3 DNA reads as TGTGCCATCAGTGATTCGGTGACGATGAACACCGGGGAGCTGTTTTTT.

This clone has a handful of counts. CDR3 nucleotides: TGTGCCAGCAGCTGGACTAGCGGGAGGGCCTACGAGCAGTACTTC. Residues: CASSWTSGRAYEQYF. This sequence joins TRBV5-8 and TRBJ2-7; 15 bases agree with TRBD2. Germline values: CDR1 SGHTS, CDR2 YDEGEE. The CDR3 contains 15 residues. With V trimmed by 3 bases and J by 2 bases, 0 bases remained unmatched.

The rearrangement links TRBV6-6 to TRBJ1-5; D gene unclear. Trimming stripped 6 bases from V and 2 bases from J, with 11 bases between. From germline, CDR1 is MNHNY and CDR2 SVGAGI (reference sequence). This CDR3 comprises 14 residues. The DNA of the CDR3 is TGTGCCAGCAGCTCCATAAGGGGCAATCAGCCCCAGCATTTT. Translated, it gives CASSSIRGNQPQHF.

The DNA of the CDR3 is TGTGCCAGCAGCCACCCCAATGATCGAAAGACCTATGGCTACACCTTC. As protein: CASSHPNDRKTYGYTF. The chain combines TRBV7-6 with TRBJ1-2; D call uncertain. The CDR3 loop spans 16 amino acids. In germline, CDR1 is SGHVS, CDR2 FNYEAQ. V dropped 5 bases and J dropped 4 bases, with 20 bases sitting between them.

This chain links TRBV25-1 with TRBJ1-6; D uncertain. Germline CDR1 reads MGHDK; CDR2 reads SYGVNS. The length of the CDR3 is 14 residues. V dropped 0 bases and J dropped 7 bases, with 7 bases sitting between them. Written as DNA, the CDR3 is TGTGCCAGCAGTGAATATACCGTAAATTCACCCCTCCACTTT. Protein product: CASSEYTVNSPLHF.

As concerns this clone: The sample holds other DNA sequences that translate to the same CDR3. The CDR3 spells CASSLSGGYTF. CDR3 in DNA: TGTGCCAGCAGCTTATCGGGGGGCTACACCTTC. The rearrangement links TRBV7-9 to TRBJ1-2; D gene uncertain. The CDR3 runs 11 residues. Germline-derived CDR1 and CDR2 are SEHNR and FQNEAQ (reference sequence). Trimming cost V 2 bases and J 8 bases, with 6 bases left between them.

This clone was seen a few times. This sequence joins TRBV6-1 and TRBJ2-7; D possibly corresponds to TRBD2 (5 bases). Germline V CDR1 and CDR2: MNHNS, SASEGT. The CDR3 has 15 amino acids. Trimming removed 5 bases at V and 3 bases at J, with 17 bases between. As DNA, the CDR3 is TGTGCCAGCAGTCCTGATGAGGGTACAAACTACGAGCAGTACTTC. Its translation: CASSPDEGTNYEQYF.

In its sample, this clone was seen once. The V call is TRBV2, the J call TRBJ2-7, with D maybe TRBD2 (5 bases). Germline lookup yields CDR1 SNHLY and CDR2 FYNNEI. The CDR3 has 13 residues. V was clipped by 4 bases and J by 1 base, with 8 bases between them. The CDR3 DNA reads TGTGCCAGCAGTGCTCCGGGATCCTACGAGCAGTACTTC. It codes for CASSAPGSYEQYF.

The genes are TRBV6-6 and TRBJ2-2; 8 bases are shared with TRBD2. This CDR3 is 13 amino acids long. The junction had 6 bases not matched to a gene; V was cut back by 8 bases and J by 7 bases. Germline values: CDR1 MNHNY, CDR2 SVGAGI (reference sequence). The CDR3 region has the DNA TGTGCCAGCGGCCCCAGCGGGAGCGGGGAGCTGTTTTTT. Its protein is CASGPSGSGELFF.

The chain is built from TRBV7-8 and TRBJ2-1; the match to TRBD2 covers 8 bases. The trim removed 0 bases at V and 8 bases at J, leaving 9 bases unmatched. There are 16 residues in the CDR3. Germline CDR1 SGHVS, CDR2 FQNEAQ. The CDR3 region has the DNA TGTGCCAGCAGCTTAGCTTCGGCGGGAGGCCAAGATGAGCAGTTCTTC. It encodes CASSLASAGGQDEQFF.

This clone was recorded at least ten times. DNA for the CDR3: TGTGCCAGCAGCGTCCGCGGGGCGATGAACACTGAAGCTTTCTTT. Protein sequence: CASSVRGAMNTEAFF. The V and J genes are TRBV27 and TRBJ1-1, with D possibly being TRBD1 (5 bases). Trimming shortened V by 6 bases and J by 0 bases, and 14 bases separated the two germline ends. The V gene's germline CDR1 is MNHEY and CDR2 SMNVEV (reference sequence). The CDR3 runs 15 residues.

The chain couples TRBV7-8 to TRBJ1-5, with 8 bases matching TRBD1. The length of the CDR3 is 15 residues. V shed 3 bases and J 4 bases; nucleotides not matched to a gene: 5. Germline V lookup: CDR1 SGHVS, CDR2 FQNEAQ. In DNA, the CDR3 is TGTGCCAGCAGCTTCGACAGGGGACGGAATCAGCCCCAGCATTTT. Its protein is CASSFDRGRNQPQHF.

The chain links TRBV18 to TRBJ2-7, with a tentative D call TRBD1 (5 bases). Germline V gene lookup returns CDR1 KGHSH and CDR2 LQKENI. The CDR3 sequence is 14 residues long. Trimming took 3 bases from V and 5 from J, leaving 14 bases between them. Here the CDR3 reads CASSPAGNLDEQYF. CDR3 bases: TGTGCCAGCTCACCGGCAGGGAATCTCGACGAGCAGTACTTC.

The table lists this clone with a count of one. The genes are TRBV2 and TRBJ2-7; 9 bases align to TRBD2. With 5 bases clipped from V and 3 bases from J, the junction kept 8 bases outside the gene matches. Germline V gene data show CDR1 as SNHLY and CDR2 as FYNNEI. The CDR3 contains 15 residues. CDR3 sequence (DNA): TGTGCCAGCAGTCCCATAGCGGGAGTACTCTACGAGCAGTACTTC. Encoded protein: CASSPIAGVLYEQYF.

The CDR3 sequence: CASSFLPGTHYNEQFF. The CDR3, as DNA: TGTGCCAGCAGCTTTTTGCCGGGGACACACTACAATGAGCAGTTCTTC. The chain recombines TRBV7-9 with TRBJ2-1; tentative D call: TRBD1 (6 bases). This CDR3 contains 16 residues. Germline V gene lookup returns CDR1 SEHNR and CDR2 FQNEAQ (reference sequence). The germline V and J ends were trimmed by 3 bases and 3 bases, with 15 bases remaining between them.

The chain has TRBV6-1 and TRBJ1-4; D ambiguous. The CDR3 is made up of 15 amino acids. Per the germline V gene, CDR1 is MNHNS and CDR2 is SASEGT. V shed 5 bases and J shed 7 bases, with 17 bases lying between them. CDR3 region: CASSSHLAGSEKLFF. The CDR3, as DNA: TGTGCCAGCAGTTCTCACTTAGCGGGGTCTGAAAAACTGTTTTTT.

The genes are TRBV30 and TRBJ1-6; weak D call: TRBD1 (5 bases). The ends were cut back, 8 bases at V and 7 bases at J, with 12 bases in the middle. Germline CDR1 reads GTSNPN; CDR2 reads SVGIG (reference sequence). There are 12 residues in the CDR3. The chain's CDR3 is CAGGRPNSPLHF. Here the CDR3 DNA reads TGTGCCGGGGGACGCCCAAATTCACCCCTCCACTTT.

The gene calls are TRBV7-9 and TRBJ1-2; D gene ambiguous. Trimming cost V 3 bases and J 4 bases, with 12 bases left between them. The CDR3 consists of 14 residues. Germline V gene sequence: CDR1 SEHNR, CDR2 FQNEAQ (reference sequence). CDR3: CASSFGQPRYGYTF. CDR3 in DNA: TGTGCCAGCAGCTTCGGGCAACCGCGCTATGGCTACACCTTC.

The chain uses TRBV7-9 and TRBJ2-2; D call uncertain. The CDR3 has 12 amino acids. The ends were cut back, 4 bases at V and 8 bases at J, with 8 bases in the middle. Germline loops: CDR1 SEHNR, CDR2 FQNEAQ (reference sequence). Here the CDR3 DNA reads TGTGCCAGCAGCTCCAGCCGAGGGGAGCTGTTTTTT. Translation gives CASSSSRGELFF.

This chain uses TRBV27 with TRBJ2-1, with D maybe TRBD2 (7 bases). Germline V CDR1 and CDR2: MNHEY, SMNVEV (reference sequence). The CDR3 extends over 15 amino acids. Trimming left V 5 bases short and J 8 bases short, with 19 bases between. As DNA, the CDR3 is TGTGCCAGCAGTATCCTGGGGGCGGGAGAAGATGAGCAGTTCTTC. Its protein product is CASSILGAGEDEQFF.

The rearrangement links TRBV7-3 to TRBJ1-2; 8 nucleotides align to TRBD1. The V and J ends lost 2 bases and 5 bases, in that order; junction bases with no gene match: 13. Germline CDR1 reads SGHTA; CDR2 reads FQGTGA. The CDR3 loop spans 17 amino acids. CDR3: CASSLLPTGGLGYGYTF. The CDR3 DNA reads TGTGCCAGCAGCTTATTGCCTACAGGGGGGCTTGGGTATGGCTACACCTTC.

This rearrangement joins TRBV28 to TRBJ1-2; D remains ambiguous. The V end was cut by 6 bases, the J end by 6 bases, with 17 bases between. CDR3 length equals 14 residues. Germline-derived CDR1 and CDR2 are MDHEN and SYDVKM. CDR3 DNA: TGTGCCAGCAGCCCCATGGCTCTGGCGGATGGCTACACCTTC. Translation: CASSPMALADGYTF.

This clone rates as medium-sized. This same CDR3 is encoded by further DNA sequences in the sample. This chain's CDR3 is CARLRPPVRAGELFF. CDR3 DNA: TGTGCCAGACTTCGTCCTCCGGTTCGCGCCGGGGAGCTGTTTTTT. This sequence joins TRBV11-1 and TRBJ2-2; D uncertain. Deletions cut 9 bases from V and 6 bases from J, with 20 bases between. Germline values: CDR1 SGHAT, CDR2 FQDESV (reference sequence). This CDR3 has 15 amino acids.

This clone was found once. This chain uses TRBV28 with TRBJ1-2; TRBD1 agrees at 9 bases. The germline V gene has CDR1 MDHEN and CDR2 SYDVKM. V lost 2 bases, J lost 4 bases, and 5 bases stayed unmatched. The length of the CDR3 is 15 residues. CDR3 sequence (DNA): TGTGCCAGCAGTTTAGTAGGGACAGGGACCTATGGCTACACCTTC. Translated: CASSLVGTGTYGYTF.

Only a few counts were recorded for this clone. The genes are TRBV15 and TRBJ2-7, with D possibly being TRBD1 (6 bases). CDR1 and CDR2 (germline): LNHNV, YYDKDF (reference sequence). The V end lost 5 bases, the J end lost 0 bases, and 17 bases lay between the germline ends. The CDR3 runs 16 residues. The chain's CDR3 is CATSPASGDTSYEQYF. CDR3 coding DNA: TGTGCCACCAGCCCTGCGTCTGGGGACACCTCCTACGAGCAGTACTTC.

This chain links TRBV5-4 with TRBJ2-5; TRBD2 agrees at 11 bases. This CDR3 is built from 16 residues. Unmatched junction bases numbered 10, after V lost 4 bases and J lost 5 bases. Germline V gene sequence: CDR1 SGHNT, CDR2 YYREEE (reference sequence). The CDR3 region has the DNA TGTGCCAGCAGCCAACCACTAGCGGGAGTAAGGGAGACCCAGTACTTC. It codes for CASSQPLAGVRETQYF.

The J gene is TRBJ2-7, the V gene TRBV5-1, with TRBD1 matching 7 bases. V dropped 3 bases and J dropped 3; count of bases not matched to a gene: 9. The germline gives CDR1 SGHRS, CDR2 YFSETQ. The CDR3 extends over 15 amino acids. The CDR3 region has the DNA TGCGCCAGCAGCTCCCAACCGGGACAGCTCTACGAGCAGTACTTC. This codes for CASSSQPGQLYEQYF.